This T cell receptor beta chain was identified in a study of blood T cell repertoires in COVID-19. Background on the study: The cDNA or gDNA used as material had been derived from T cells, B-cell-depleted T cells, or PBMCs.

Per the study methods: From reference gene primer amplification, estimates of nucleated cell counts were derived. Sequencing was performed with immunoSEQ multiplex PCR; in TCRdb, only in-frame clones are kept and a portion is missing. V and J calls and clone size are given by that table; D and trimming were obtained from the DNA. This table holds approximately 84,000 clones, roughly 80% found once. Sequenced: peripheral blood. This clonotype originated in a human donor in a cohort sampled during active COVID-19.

The DNA of the CDR3 is TGTGCCAGCAGCTTTGGAGTGGCAGATACGCAGTATTTT. As protein: CASSFGVADTQYF. V usage is TRBV7-3 and J usage is TRBJ2-3; D unclear. V lost 3 bases to trimming and J lost 4 bases, with 8 bases between them. This CDR3 is built from 13 residues. CDR1 and CDR2 from the germline V gene are SGHTA and FQGTGA.